These T cell receptor beta chains were read from a single sample in a study of tumor and adjacent non-tumor tissue in lung cancer. MiXCR, applied by TCRdb to the multiplex PCR reads, yields one record per CDR3 protein. The data contain 65,000 to 95,000 distinct CDR3 sequences, around 70% of them singletons. The sample consisted of lung tumor tissue. These receptor sequences come from a woman in her 70s with non-small cell lung cancer. The CDR3 runs from the conserved cysteine through the conserved F or W. A D gene is named only where the DNA matches it firmly.

V	J	D	CDR3
TRBV6-5	TRBJ2-5	TRBD1	CASSYPGGAGETQYF
TRBV6-6	TRBJ1-2	NA	CANSSDGIWGYTF
TRBV28	TRBJ2-1	NA	CASTLRGRNEQFF
TRBV4-1	TRBJ1-5	NA	CASSHVGASEPQHF
TRBV4-2	TRBJ2-3	NA	CTISQDRTADTQYF
TRBV20-1	TRBJ2-3	NA	CSVRPIGRSTDTQYF
TRBV5-1	TRBJ2-3	TRBD2	CASSRDYTDTQYF
TRBV29-1	TRBJ2-7	NA	CSVEIPGYEQYF
TRBV29-1	TRBJ1-2	NA	CSAKGPRTRGGYTF
TRBV6-2/TRBV6-3	TRBJ1-5	NA	CASSNGLPGQPQHF
TRBV10-3	TRBJ2-3	TRBD2	CAILGGTADTQYF
TRBV6-1	TRBJ2-3	NA	CASRLERGWGTDTQYF
TRBV6-6	TRBJ2-7	NA	CASRATALLTYAQYF
TRBV10-3	TRBJ2-7	NA	CAISESYRSPYEQYF
TRBV29-1	TRBJ1-4	NA	CSVARGADGNEKLFF
TRBV12-3/TRBV12-4	TRBJ2-7	NA	CASSQRHDYEKYF
TRBV7-8	TRBJ2-1	TRBD2	CASSLLGLALDEQLF
TRBV30	TRBJ1-4	NA	CAWRPGGREKLFF
TRBV30	TRBJ2-1	NA	CAWSRLVRSYNEQFF
TRBV24-1	TRBJ2-3	NA	CVTSDLRDMQYF
TRBV10-3	TRBJ2-2	TRBD1	CASGATGDTGELFF
TRBV6-5	TRBJ2-5	NA	CASSYSLGEREETQHF
TRBV30	TRBJ2-1	NA	CAWSVLGDYNEQFF
TRBV29-1	TRBJ2-5	NA	CSVGPAGWFGTQYF
TRBV20-1	TRBJ2-5	NA	CSARNLRDNYQETQYF
TRBV29-1	TRBJ2-5	TRBD2	CNVKGLAGGGETQYF
TRBV6-1	TRBJ1-1	NA	CASSHSNIGNTEAFF
TRBV7-2	TRBJ2-7	NA	CASSSFAAGLYEQYF
TRBV5-1	TRBJ1-1	TRBD1	CASSVTGVGVTEAFF
TRBV4-1	TRBJ2-7	TRBD1	CASSQGPPGQGLDEQHF
TRBV29-1	TRBJ1-4	NA	CGSSGGSSEKLFF
TRBV29-1	TRBJ1-1	NA	CSVEGSAGAEAFF
TRBV10-3	TRBJ2-7	NA	CVINTGDSYEQYF
TRBV20-1	TRBJ2-1	NA	CSARDGSGVCDEQFF
TRBV11-3	TRBJ2-3	NA	CVSSLDGSRPDTQYF
TRBV6-1	TRBJ1-4	NA	CASKQTAATNEKLFF
TRBV4-2	TRBJ2-5	NA	CASSQASGPNHETQYF
TRBV28	TRBJ1-2	TRBD1	CASRLQGDYGYTF
TRBV5-6	TRBJ2-3	NA	CASSRGPTGTDTQYF
TRBV11-2	TRBJ1-3	TRBD1	CASSARQGAGNTIYF
TRBV6-5	TRBJ2-5	TRBD1	CASSYPGGEGETQYF
TRBV6-2/TRBV6-3	TRBJ1-3	NA	CASRSDLIGHHGNTIYF
TRBV5-3	TRBJ2-1	TRBD2	CTRSLALAGDRFF
TRBV11-3	TRBJ1-3	NA	CASSQGHVTTNNSENTIYF
TRBV30	TRBJ2-7	NA	CAWRDRDGSYEQYF